Only a few counts were recorded for the clone carrying this TCR beta chain. The target antigen is unknown. TCRdb redid the calling of the reads with MiXCR, one entry per CDR3 protein. The sample contains fewer than 300,000 distinct CDR3 sequences, over 20% of which appear only once. This entry belongs to a study of T cell repertoires in cytomegalovirus infection. Across the whole study: Public TCR beta signatures were indicative of both CMV infection and a matching HLA type. General study points: CMV carriers with the relevant HLA were identified by cumulative public TCR beta family frequency. Ex vivo responses were dominated by HLA-C-restricted CMV-specific TCR beta clonotypes.

Trimming left V 5 bases short and J 0 bases short, with 11 bases between. This CDR3 is 14 amino acids long. Germline V gene data show CDR1 as MNHEY and CDR2 as SVGEGT. The specimen was PBMCs. The V gene is TRBV6-2 or TRBV6-3, the J gene TRBJ2-7, with a weak D call TRBD1 (6 bases). The sequence was collected from a human donor in good health (CMV status not recorded). Some clones in this sample may be carry-over from other donors' samples. The CDR3 DNA reads as TGTGCCAGCAGTCCCGGACAGATCTCCTACGAGCAGTACTTC. It is translated as CASSPGQISYEQYF.